Here is one T cell receptor beta chain with its context. V lost 7 bases and J 5 bases, leaving 20 bases between the germline ends. This CDR3 is 16 amino acids long. The germline V gene has CDR1 SEHNR and CDR2 FQNEAQ (reference sequence). Authors' data handling: Reference gene primer amplification yielded estimated nucleated cell counts. Measured with immunoSEQ multiplex PCR; TCRdb has only the in-frame clones, and not every one. The D gene and trimming were derived from the DNA, and the V and J assignments and clone size from that table. The sample lists around 100,000 clones, 84% occurring once. These data come from a study of blood T cell repertoires in COVID-19. Across the whole study: Acute and convalescent COVID-19 specimens originated in the United States, Italy and Spain. From T cells, B-cell-depleted T cells, or PBMCs came the material, which was cDNA or gDNA.

The V call is TRBV7-9, the J call TRBJ1-4, with D possibly TRBD1 on 6 matching bases. The sample was peripheral blood. The source of this sequence is a human donor in a cohort sampled during active COVID-19. For the CDR3, the DNA is TGTGCCAGCACCCTGGGGTTAGGGACAAACAATGAAAAACTGTTTTTT. Encoded protein: CASTLGLGTNNEKLFF. Looking up the rest from reference TRBV7-9 and TRBJ1-4 gives the full variable domain: DTGVSQNPRHKITKRGQNVTFRCDPISEHNRLYWYRQTLGQGPEFLTYFQNEAQLEKSRLLSDRFSAERPKGSFSTLEIQRTEQGDSAMYLCASTLGLGTNNEKLFFGSGTQLSVL.